A single sample gave rise to the 18 T cell receptor beta chains below, sequenced in a study of shared clonotypes between healthy human individuals (dated by TCRdb to the early 2020s). Library preparation was by the immunoSEQ multiplex PCR assay. In its TCRdb copy, this immuneACCESS table keeps in-frame sequences only and misses some clones. Where compared with another copy, unresolved V genes explain less than half of these, and the others have no known cause. Within this sample are about 2.2 million clones, with 93% of them counted one time only. Together, the top ten hold 1.5% to 2% of the sample. CD8 naive samples were obtained by positive selection for CCR7 among CD45RO-negative cells, yielding a CD45RA+CCR7+ population from which TemRA cells were excluded. The sample consisted of naive CD8+ T cells from PBMCs. This sample's cell subset or site label indicates: CD45RA+CCR7+. The receptors were gathered from a man aged 18 to 29 in good health. Some clones in this sample may be carry-over from other donors' samples.

In DNA form, the CDR3 reads TGTGCCAGCAGGGGACTAGCGGGACACGAGCAGTACTTC. Translated: CASRGLAGHEQYF. This chain connects TRBV28 to TRBJ2-7; 13 positions agree with TRBD2. J was trimmed by 5 bases and V by 6 bases; bases with no gene match: 1. The CDR3 loop spans 13 amino acids. From germline, CDR1 is MDHEN and CDR2 SYDVKM.

The CDR3 coding sequence is TGTGCCAGCAGCGCCGCCGGGGGGAGTGGTGAGACCCAGTACTTC. Encoded protein: CASSAAGGSGETQYF. The chain links TRBV7-3 to TRBJ2-5, with 7 nucleotides matching TRBD2. The CDR3 sequence is 15 residues long. The germline gives CDR1 SGHTA, CDR2 FQGTGA. V lost 5 bases and J lost 5; bases outside the gene matches: 11.

The gene calls are TRBV19 and TRBJ1-5; a weak D match, TRBD1 (5 bases). Germline V gene lookup returns CDR1 LNHDA and CDR2 SQIVND (reference sequence). Trimming cost V 3 bases and J 4 bases, with 10 bases left between them. The CDR3 has 14 amino acids. This CDR3 is CASSIGADNQPQHF. Written as DNA, the CDR3 is TGTGCCAGTAGTATTGGGGCTGATAATCAGCCCCAGCATTTT. The variable domain in full, with the rest retrieved from reference TRBV19 and TRBJ1-5, is DGGITQSPKYLFRKEGQNVTLSCEQNLNHDAMYWYRQDPGQGLRLIYYSQIVNDFQKGDIAEGYSVSREKKESFPLTVTSAQKNPTAFYLCASSIGADNQPQHFGDGTRLSIL.

The chain couples TRBV27 to TRBJ2-7; tentatively, D is TRBD2 (6 bases). This CDR3 comprises 15 residues. CDR1 and CDR2 from the germline V gene are MNHEY and SMNVEV (reference sequence). Trimming took off 1 base at V and 1 base at J, with 11 bases between the two ends. CDR3 DNA sequence: TGTGCCAGCAGTTTATGGGGACTTCAATCCTACGAGCAGTACTTC. Protein: CASSLWGLQSYEQYF.

This sequence joins TRBV15 and TRBJ1-1; TRBD1 matches 7 bases. This CDR3 region has 12 residues. Germline assignment: CDR1 LNHNV and CDR2 YYDKDF (reference sequence). V was pared by 6 bases and J by 5 bases, with 3 bases of the junction left unmatched. The chain's CDR3 is CATRAGGTEAFF. CDR3 DNA: TGTGCCACCAGAGCAGGGGGTACTGAAGCTTTCTTT.

The rearrangement joins TRBV27 to TRBJ2-4; D unresolved. CDR1 is MNHEY, CDR2 SMNVEV, per germline (reference sequence). Trimming pared 2 bases from V and 5 bases from J, leaving 10 bases between. The CDR3 spans 14 residues. For the CDR3, the DNA is TGTGCCAGCAGTTTAATAGGGCCCCAAAACATTCAGTACTTC. It translates to CASSLIGPQNIQYF.

The rearrangement uses TRBV7-2 and TRBJ2-7; 8 bases match TRBD2. The CDR3 has 15 amino acids. Germline CDR1 reads SGHTA; CDR2 reads FQGNSA. V was pared by 1 base and J by 0 bases, with 2 bases of the junction left unmatched. The CDR3 loop reads CASSLDGGVSYEQYF. CDR3 in DNA: TGTGCCAGCAGCTTAGACGGGGGGGTCTCCTACGAGCAGTACTTC.

This clone turned up a few times. The rearrangement links TRBV4-3 to TRBJ2-7; a possible D gene is TRBD1 (6 bases). Germline values: CDR1 LGHNA, CDR2 YSLEER. Trimming took 1 base from V and 3 from J, leaving 13 bases between them. This CDR3 has 15 residues. The DNA for the CDR3 is TGCGCCAGCAGCCAAGGGGGGAAAGGGGGCTACGAGCAGTACTTC. Translation gives CASSQGGKGGYEQYF.

The genes are TRBV7-9 and TRBJ2-7; 10 bases agree with TRBD1. The CDR3 has 14 amino acids. CDR1 SEHNR and CDR2 FQNEAQ come from the germline V gene (reference sequence). J lost 6 bases, V lost 6 bases, and 8 bases had no gene match. In DNA form, the CDR3 reads TGTGCCAGCAGAGCACCGGGACAGGGGTCCGAGCAGTACTTC. Its protein product is CASRAPGQGSEQYF.

The J gene is TRBJ2-1, the V gene TRBV28, with D perhaps matching TRBD1 (6 bases). CDR1 and CDR2 from the germline V gene are MDHEN and SYDVKM. The V end was cut by 7 bases, the J end by 5 bases, with 21 bases between. CDR3 size: 16 residues. The CDR3 DNA sequence: TGTGCCAGCAATCCGAGGGGGATATCTACTAACAATGAGCAGTTCTTC. It translates to CASNPRGISTNNEQFF.

This rearrangement joins TRBV9 to TRBJ2-7; D possibly matches TRBD1 or TRBD2 (5 bases each). Germline V gives CDR1 SGDLS, CDR2 YYNGEE. Trimming removed 2 bases from V and 2 bases from J, with 14 bases in between. This CDR3 has 15 amino acids. CDR3 in amino acids: CASSVGPLVTYEQYF. In DNA, the CDR3 is TGTGCCAGCAGCGTGGGACCGCTGGTCACCTACGAGCAGTACTTC.

The chain uses TRBV27 and TRBJ2-1; D unresolved. V was trimmed by 4 bases and J by 8 bases, leaving 18 bases between them. CDR3 length: 15 residues. The V gene's germline CDR1 is MNHEY and CDR2 SMNVEV (reference sequence). CDR3 sequence: CASSSDGHGIDEQFF. The CDR3, as DNA: TGTGCCAGCAGTTCGGACGGCCACGGAATCGATGAGCAGTTCTTC.

This clone was picked up one time. The V and J genes are TRBV9 and TRBJ1-2; TRBD1 might be the D (5 bases). The CDR3 is 13 amino acids. From germline, CDR1 is SGDLS and CDR2 YYNGEE. The V end lost 3 bases, the J end lost 7 bases, and 13 bases lay between the germline ends. CDR3 in amino acids: CASSAGGMSGYTF. As DNA, the CDR3 is TGTGCCAGCAGCGCGGGGGGTATGAGTGGCTACACCTTC.

This clone was recorded once. The V gene is TRBV30, the J gene TRBJ2-5; 7 nucleotides line up with TRBD1. The CDR3 totals 14 residues. V was clipped by 2 bases and J by 5 bases; unmatched bases: 8. Germline V CDR1 and CDR2: GTSNPN, SVGIG (reference sequence). CDR3 loop: CAWSIRGLRETQYF. The CDR3 region has the DNA TGTGCCTGGAGTATAAGGGGGCTGAGGGAGACCCAGTACTTC.

The chain carries TRBV11-2 and TRBJ1-4; D unresolved. V was pared by 5 bases and J by 0 bases, with 13 bases between. This CDR3 region has 16 residues. In germline, CDR1 is SGHAT, CDR2 FQNNGV. This chain's CDR3 is CASSRDLLATNEKLFF. The CDR3 nucleotides read TGTGCCAGCAGCCGTGACTTACTTGCAACTAATGAAAAACTGTTTTTT.

The chain employs TRBV6-1 and TRBJ1-5; 9 bases are shared with TRBD1. CDR1 is MNHNS and CDR2 is SASEGT in the germline V gene. The length of the CDR3 is 18 residues. With V trimmed by 4 bases and J by 1 base, 11 bases remained unmatched. The CDR3 region is CASSGGQGIGSSNQPQHF. CDR3 sequence (DNA): TGTGCCAGCAGTGGGGGACAGGGTATCGGTTCCAGCAATCAGCCCCAGCATTTT.

This sequence joins TRBV15 and TRBJ1-1; 9 bases fit TRBD1. This CDR3 region has 13 residues. J lost 1 base, V lost 8 bases, and 2 bases had no gene match. Germline V gene data show CDR1 as LNHNV and CDR2 as YYDKDF (reference sequence). The CDR3 DNA is TGTGCCACCCGGGACAGGGAGAACACTGAAGCTTTCTTT. Translation: CATRDRENTEAFF.

V gene TRBV11-3 combines with J gene TRBJ2-3; weak D call: TRBD2 (5 bases). CDR1 SGHNT and CDR2 YENEEA come from the germline V gene. CDR3 length: 15 residues. V lost 5 bases and J 3 bases, leaving 15 bases between the germline ends. In DNA form, the CDR3 reads TGTGCCAGCAGCGACAAGCGGCAGGTGACAGATACGCAGTATTTT. Translating it yields CASSDKRQVTDTQYF. Full variable domain (rest looked up from reference TRBV11-3 and TRBJ2-3): EAGVVQSPRYKIIEKKQPVAFWCNPISGHNTLYWYLQNLGQGPELLIRYENEEAVDDSQLPKDRFSAERLKGVDSTLKIQPAELGDSAVYLCASSDKRQVTDTQYFGPGTRLTVL.